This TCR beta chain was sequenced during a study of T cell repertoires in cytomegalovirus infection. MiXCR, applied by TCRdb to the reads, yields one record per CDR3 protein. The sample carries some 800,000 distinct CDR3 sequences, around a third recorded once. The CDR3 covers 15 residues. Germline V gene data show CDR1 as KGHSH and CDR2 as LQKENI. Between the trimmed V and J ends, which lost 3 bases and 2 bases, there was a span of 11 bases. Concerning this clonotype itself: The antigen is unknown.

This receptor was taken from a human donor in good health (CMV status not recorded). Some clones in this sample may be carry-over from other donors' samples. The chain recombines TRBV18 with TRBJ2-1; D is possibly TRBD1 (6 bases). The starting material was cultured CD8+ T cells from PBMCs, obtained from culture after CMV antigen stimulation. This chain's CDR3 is CASSPRQATYNEQFF. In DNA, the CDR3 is TGTGCCAGCTCACCGAGACAGGCGACCTACAATGAGCAGTTCTTC.